The 13 T cell receptor beta chains below come from one sample, sequenced in a study of blood T cell repertoires in COVID-19. Profiling relied on immunoSEQ multiplex PCR, and the TCRdb table lists in-frame clones only, not all of them. The sample includes just over 650,000 clones, about 90% of them seen just once. Material: peripheral blood. The receptors here all came from a woman aged 18-29 years with acute or convalescent COVID-19.

V and J are TRBV19 and TRBJ2-2; D is undetermined. This CDR3 is built from 13 residues. The V end was cut by 3 bases, the J end by 3 bases, with 5 bases between. Germline V CDR1 and CDR2: LNHDA, SQIVND (reference sequence). The CDR3 is CASSIVDTGELFF. In nucleotides, the CDR3 is TGTGCCAGTAGTATCGTTGACACCGGGGAGCTGTTTTTT.

The V and J genes are TRBV29-1 and TRBJ1-2; 7 bases are a match to TRBD1. The germline V gene has CDR1 SQVTM and CDR2 ANQGSEA. CDR3 length: 16 residues. Trimming at V came to 5 bases and at J to 0 bases, leaving 12 bases not matched to a gene. CDR3 nucleotides: TGCAGCGTTCGAGGGGACAGAGACATTTCTAACTATGGCTACACCTTC. This codes for CSVRGDRDISNYGYTF.

The rearrangement uses TRBV7-9 and TRBJ2-1; TRBD1 is a possible D gene (6 bases). The germline gives CDR1 SEHNR, CDR2 FQNEAQ (reference sequence). CDR3 size: 19 residues. The V and J ends lost 1 base and 4 bases respectively, with 23 bases between them. CDR3 protein: CASSLGGWVGRGSYNEQFF. DNA for the CDR3: TGTGCCAGCAGCTTAGGAGGATGGGTCGGCAGGGGATCTTACAATGAGCAGTTCTTC.

The chain couples TRBV2 to TRBJ1-2, with 8 nucleotides matching TRBD1. The CDR3 sequence is 14 residues long. CDR1 SNHLY and CDR2 FYNNEI come from the germline V gene. V was clipped by 6 bases and J by 4 bases; unmatched bases: 7. The CDR3 reads CASRSDRDAYGYTF. The CDR3 coding sequence is TGTGCCAGCAGGTCGGACAGGGATGCCTATGGCTACACCTTC.

The V gene is TRBV15, the J gene TRBJ2-7; D is possibly TRBD2 (5 bases). V lost 7 bases and J lost 1, with 14 bases in between. CDR3 size: 14 residues. Germline CDR1 LNHNV, CDR2 YYDKDF (reference sequence). CDR3 sequence reads: CATKPGSTSYEQYF. Written as DNA, the CDR3 is TGTGCCACCAAACCGGGATCAACGTCCTACGAGCAGTACTTC.

The chain carries TRBV4-3 and TRBJ2-1, with 12 positions matching TRBD2. The CDR3 length is 21 residues. V was pared by 2 bases and J by 0 bases, with 14 bases of the junction left unmatched. Germline V gives CDR1 LGHNA, CDR2 YSLEER. The CDR3 DNA is TGCGCCAGCAGCCAATCTCTTCCGGGACTAGCGGGCCTTAGCTCCTACAATGAGCAGTTCTTC. Translation gives CASSQSLPGLAGLSSYNEQFF.

This chain uses TRBV3-1 (or the pseudogene TRBV3-2) with TRBJ1-2, with D perhaps TRBD1 (5 bases). This CDR3 contains 13 residues. The germline V gene has CDR1 LGHDT and CDR2 YNNKEL (reference sequence). V lost 9 bases to trimming and J lost 5 bases, with 16 bases between them. As DNA, the CDR3 is TGTGCCAGTAACGGGGGACTTAGGTATGGCTACACCTTC. Translated, it gives CASNGGLRYGYTF.

The genes are TRBV29-1 and TRBJ1-3; D is unresolved. Germline V gene sequence: CDR1 SQVTM, CDR2 ANQGSEA. V gave up 7 bases and J gave up 3 bases, with 13 bases separating them. The CDR3 loop spans 13 amino acids. The CDR3 bases are TGCAGCGCTATAACCCCCGGTGGAAACACCATATATTTT. The encoded protein is CSAITPGGNTIYF.

This chain joins TRBV7-3 and TRBJ1-2; 9 bases map to TRBD1. The CDR3 length is 15 residues. V dropped 1 base and J dropped 4; count of bases not matched to a gene: 4. Germline values: CDR1 SGHTA, CDR2 FQGTGA. For the CDR3, the DNA is TGTGCCAGCAGCTTAATGGCGGGACAGGGCTATGGCTACACCTTC. Its protein is CASSLMAGQGYGYTF.

The sample holds one count of this clone. The V call is TRBV24-1, the J call TRBJ1-4; TRBD1 aligns across 8 bases. CDR3 length: 16 amino acids. Germline CDR1 reads KGHDR; CDR2 reads SFDVKD. Trimming at V came to 4 bases and at J to 7 bases, leaving 10 bases not matched to a gene. The CDR3: CATSDPDRGGFEKLFF. The CDR3 nucleotides are TGTGCCACCAGTGACCCTGACAGGGGAGGATTTGAAAAACTGTTTTTT.

This chain uses TRBV29-1 with TRBJ2-3; no reliable D call. This CDR3 contains 13 residues. V lost 1 base and J 0 bases, leaving 5 bases between the germline ends. Germline lookup yields CDR1 SQVTM and CDR2 ANQGSEA. The CDR3 DNA is TGCAGCGTTGAAGGGCCTAGCACAGATACGCAGTATTTT. This translates into CSVEGPSTDTQYF.

CDR3 amino acids: CASGFDTDAGQGAQGAEAFF. Here the CDR3 DNA reads TGTGCTAGTGGTTTTGACACGGATGCGGGACAGGGTGCTCAGGGCGCTGAAGCTTTCTTT. The rearrangement links TRBV12-5 to TRBJ1-1; 9 bases line up with TRBD1. The CDR3 has 20 residues. Germline-derived CDR1 and CDR2 are LGHNT and FRNRAP. Losses at the gene ends were 3 bases for V and 6 bases for J; bases not matched to a gene: 23.

The rearrangement uses TRBV19 and TRBJ2-7, with 9 nucleotides matching TRBD1. The length of the CDR3 is 14 residues. The V segment lost 7 bases and the J segment 3 bases; nucleotides outside the gene matches: 7. CDR1 and CDR2 (germline): LNHDA, SQIVND (reference sequence). CDR3 region: CASNTGGRSYEQYF. CDR3 DNA: TGTGCCAGTAACACAGGGGGCAGAAGCTACGAGCAGTACTTC.